This TCR beta chain was identified during a study of metastatic and nonmetastatic thyroid tumors. Background on the study: Blood and tumor or nodule tissue repertoires from malignant and benign thyroid patients were compared. The study's findings and limits: TCR beta diversity was reportedly significantly higher in malignant thyroid tumors than benign nodules, in blood and tumor.

Nobody among the patients had been given any treatment before thyroid surgery. This clone appeared a few times. Its target is not known. TCRdb re-called the PCR reads through MiXCR. Among about 16,000 clones, less than 30% were seen once, and the ten largest hold about 16%. The germline V and J ends were trimmed by 3 bases and 7 bases, with 16 bases remaining between them. Germline CDR1 SGHTA, CDR2 FQGTGA. This CDR3 contains 14 residues. This receptor was taken from a female donor with papillary thyroid cancer or a benign thyroid nodule (not recorded which). Some clones in this sample may be carry-over from other donors' samples. Sequenced: adjacent normal tissue. The rearrangement joins TRBV7-3 to TRBJ2-7; the D gene is possibly TRBD2 (5 bases). In nucleotides, the CDR3 is TGTGCCAGCAGCTTGGACTCGTCCACGCCTGAGCAGTACTTC. Amino acid sequence: CASSLDSSTPEQYF.